Below, 22 T cell receptor beta chains from the same sample are listed, as sequenced in a study of control samples from healthy donors and cancer patients. Clones were read by immunoSEQ multiplex PCR, and TCRdb kept only the in-frame ones, dropping some. The table has roughly 130,000 clones, 90% seen once; the top ten hold 2% to 2.5%. The specimen was blood. Receptor source: a man aged 18 to 30 in good health.

The chain recombines TRBV5-1 with TRBJ1-1; a weak D match, TRBD1 (5 bases). V gave up 2 bases and J gave up 2 bases, with 7 bases separating them. CDR3 length: 13 residues. Per the germline V gene, CDR1 is SGHRS and CDR2 is YFSETQ. CDR3 bases: TGCGCCAGCAGCTTTCAGGGTAACACTGAAGCTTTCTTT. Translation: CASSFQGNTEAFF. The full variable domain, completed using reference TRBV5-1 and TRBJ1-1, is KAGVTQTPRYLIKTRGQQVTLSCSPISGHRSVSWYQQTPGQGLQFLFEYFSETQRNKGNFPGRFSGRQFSNSRSEMNVSTLELGDSALYLCASSFQGNTEAFFGQGTRLTVV.

The chain recombines TRBV10-3 with TRBJ1-1; the D is unclear. The germline CDR1 and CDR2 sequences are ENHRY and SYGVKD. The CDR3 spans 16 residues. Trimming cost V 6 bases and J 0 bases, with 17 bases left between them. CDR3 in amino acids: CAISGLWLGMNTEAFF. CDR3 DNA: TGTGCCATCAGCGGACTATGGCTAGGGATGAACACTGAAGCTTTCTTT.

This chain uses TRBV6-6 with TRBJ2-1; 7 nucleotides match TRBD2. Germline CDR1 MNHNY, CDR2 SVGAGI (reference sequence). The V and J ends lost 5 bases and 0 bases, in that order; junction bases with no gene match: 13. There are 18 residues in the CDR3. The CDR3: CASSRGGINPSSYNEQFF. CDR3 nucleotides: TGTGCCAGCAGTCGCGGGGGTATTAATCCGAGCTCCTACAATGAGCAGTTCTTC.

The rearrangement joins TRBV2 to TRBJ1-4; D is perhaps TRBD1 (6 bases). V lost 5 bases and J lost 10, with 17 bases in between. Germline CDR1 SNHLY, CDR2 FYNNEI. This CDR3 spans 14 amino acids. CDR3 region: CASSQTGSPVKLFF. CDR3 in DNA: TGTGCCAGCAGTCAAACAGGGAGTCCCGTAAAACTGTTTTTT.

The rearrangement joins TRBV11-2 to TRBJ2-2; no reliable D call. The CDR3 runs 16 residues. The V gene lost 4 bases and the J gene lost 5 bases, with 17 bases spanning the gap. The V gene's germline CDR1 is SGHAT and CDR2 FQNNGV. The CDR3 loop reads CASSSTGPQWTGELFF. The CDR3 region has the DNA TGTGCCAGCAGCTCCACCGGCCCTCAGTGGACCGGGGAGCTGTTTTTT.

The chain joins TRBV19 to TRBJ2-2, with D uncertain. Germline V gene sequence: CDR1 LNHDA, CDR2 SQIVND (reference sequence). This CDR3 has 12 amino acids. The V and J ends lost 6 bases and 5 bases respectively, with 7 bases between them. The CDR3 spells CASSPSTGELFF. The CDR3 DNA follows: TGTGCCAGTAGCCCAAGTACCGGGGAGCTGTTTTTT.

Note on this clone: Sequence at one end of the junction differs from germline and may be a read error. This rearrangement joins TRBV7-2 to TRBJ2-3, with 11 bases aligning to TRBD2. The CDR3 is 13 amino acids. Germline V gene sequence: CDR1 SGHTA, CDR2 FQGNSA. The CDR3 DNA reads as TGTGCCAGCAGCCTAGCGGGAGGAGATACGCAGTATTTT. As protein: CASSLAGGDTQYF.

The CDR3 spells CASRRDRDYEQYF. The CDR3 coding sequence is TGTGCCAGCAGAAGGGACAGGGACTACGAGCAGTACTTC. The chain joins TRBV6-6 to TRBJ2-7; TRBD1 matches 9 bases. V dropped 6 bases and J dropped 3; count of bases not matched to a gene: 3. The CDR3 is made up of 13 amino acids. Germline CDR1 and CDR2: MNHNY and SVGAGI (reference sequence).

Here the CDR3 reads CASSFSQANYGYTF. The CDR3 DNA reads as TGTGCCAGCAGTTTCTCGCAGGCTAACTATGGCTACACCTTC. The chain joins TRBV6-5 to TRBJ1-2, with D hard to call. In germline, CDR1 is MNHEY, CDR2 SVGAGI. The V and J ends lost 4 bases and 0 bases respectively, with 9 bases between them. The CDR3 spans 14 residues.

The CDR3 reads CASSHGQGSIKQYV. CDR3 coding DNA: TGTGCCAGCAGCCACGGACAGGGTAGTATCAAGCAGTACGTC. V is TRBV11-2 and J is TRBJ2-7; TRBD1 agrees at 8 bases. Germline trimming cut 5 bases from V and 8 bases from J; bases unmatched to any gene: 11. In germline, CDR1 is SGHAT, CDR2 FQNNGV. The CDR3 is 14 amino acids.

The chain uses TRBV7-8 and TRBJ2-5; 7 bases agree with TRBD1. CDR3 length: 15 residues. V trimming: 1 base; J trimming: 3 bases; junction bases outside the gene matches: 5. The germline CDR1 and CDR2 sequences are SGHVS and FQNEAQ. CDR3 sequence: CASSLVGQGEETQYF. The DNA for the CDR3 is TGTGCCAGCAGCTTAGTAGGTCAGGGGGAAGAGACCCAGTACTTC.

The table lists this clone with a count of one. This sequence joins TRBV9 and TRBJ2-1; D call uncertain. The germline V and J ends were trimmed by 5 bases and 8 bases, with 8 bases remaining between them. The length of the CDR3 is 11 residues. Per the germline V gene, CDR1 is SGDLS and CDR2 is YYNGEE. CDR3 loop: CASSRLYEQFF. CDR3 nucleotide sequence: TGTGCCAGCAGTCGACTTTATGAGCAGTTCTTC.

The V gene is TRBV29-1, the J gene TRBJ2-7; D may be TRBD1 (5 bases). The germline V gene has CDR1 SQVTM and CDR2 ANQGSEA. CDR3 length: 12 residues. Trimming pared 4 bases from V and 5 bases from J, leaving 12 bases between. CDR3 DNA: TGCAGCGTTGGGCAGGGCACCAACGAGCAGTACTTC. The encoded protein is CSVGQGTNEQYF.

The chain has TRBV19 and TRBJ2-3, with 12 bases fitting TRBD2. CDR3 length: 14 residues. V lost 3 bases to trimming and J lost 6 bases; unmatched junction nucleotides: 1. Germline CDR1 LNHDA, CDR2 SQIVND (reference sequence). The chain's CDR3 is CASSMGTSGDTQYF. In DNA, the CDR3 is TGTGCCAGTAGTATGGGGACTAGCGGGGATACGCAGTATTTT.

The rearrangement links TRBV7-9 to TRBJ1-1; unclear D gene. Per the germline V gene, CDR1 is SEHNR and CDR2 is FQNEAQ (reference sequence). V was shortened by 1 base and J by 2 bases, with 5 bases between the two germline ends. The CDR3 is made up of 13 amino acids. Here the CDR3 reads CASSLVGNTEAFF. The DNA for the CDR3 is TGTGCCAGCAGCTTAGTGGGTAACACTGAAGCTTTCTTT.

The gene calls are TRBV7-6 and TRBJ1-3; D unresolved. CDR3 length: 14 residues. V lost 4 bases to trimming and J lost 1 base, with 8 bases between them. Germline V gene lookup returns CDR1 SGHVS and CDR2 FNYEAQ. The CDR3, as DNA: TGTGCCAGCAGCTCCGAATTGTCTGGAAACACCATATATTTT. Translating gives CASSSELSGNTIYF.

For this clone: The sample holds other DNA sequences that translate to the same CDR3. The chain uses TRBV5-1 and TRBJ2-5; no clear D gene. The V end was cut by 2 bases, the J end by 1 base, with 3 bases between. Germline V gene data show CDR1 as SGHRS and CDR2 as YFSETQ. The CDR3 has 12 residues. CDR3 DNA sequence: TGCGCCAGCAGCTTAAGCCAAGAGACCCAGTACTTC. Its translation: CASSLSQETQYF.

This chain connects TRBV10-2 to TRBJ2-1; 7 bases fit TRBD2. After removal of 7 bases from V and 8 bases from J, the junction contained 8 bases not matched to a gene. From germline, CDR1 is WSHSY and CDR2 SAAADI. The CDR3 sequence is 13 residues long. The DNA for the CDR3 is TGCGCCAGCAACCAGGCCCTAGCGGATGAGCAGTTCTTC. Its translation is CASNQALADEQFF.

This CDR3 is CASRQVTNSPLHF. CDR3 sequence (DNA): TGTGCCAGTAGACAGGTCACCAATTCACCCCTCCACTTT. This sequence joins TRBV12-3 or TRBV12-4 and TRBJ1-6, with TRBD1 as a possible D gene (6 bases). Trimming left V 9 bases short and J 7 bases short, with 13 bases between. This CDR3 is built from 13 residues.

The CDR3 DNA is TGTGCCTGCGGGACCTACGGTTCACCCCTCCACTTT. It is translated as CACGTYGSPLHF. V gene TRBV30 combines with J gene TRBJ1-6, with D perhaps TRBD1 (5 bases). The ends were cut back, 6 bases at V and 9 bases at J, with 12 bases in the middle. CDR1 is GTSNPN, CDR2 SVGIG, per germline (reference sequence). CDR3 size: 12 residues.

This rearrangement joins TRBV7-9 to TRBJ2-5, with 9 positions matching TRBD2. Germline assignment: CDR1 SEHNR and CDR2 FQNEAQ (reference sequence). This CDR3 region has 17 residues. V was clipped by 1 base and J by 5 bases; unmatched bases: 11. The CDR3 loop reads CASSLEPPGLAMETQYF. The CDR3 DNA reads TGTGCCAGCAGCTTAGAGCCCCCGGGACTAGCAATGGAGACCCAGTACTTC.

This clone was detected only once. J is TRBJ2-7 and V is TRBV13; TRBD1 matches 9 bases. CDR1 PRHDT and CDR2 FYEKMQ come from the germline V gene (reference sequence). Trimming cost V 4 bases and J 0 bases; bases outside gene matches: 4. The CDR3 loop spans 15 amino acids. The DNA for the CDR3 is TGTGCCAGCAGCTCGACAGGGGGTTCCTCCTACGAGCAGTACGTC. Translated, it gives CASSSTGGSSYEQYV.